This TCR beta chain stems from a study of blood T cell repertoires in COVID-19. Study as a whole: Acute-phase and convalescent COVID-19 samples originated in the United States, Italy and Spain. The cDNA or gDNA used as material had been derived from T cells, B-cell-depleted T cells, or PBMCs.

CDR1 is LGHDT, CDR2 YNNKEL, per germline (reference sequence). Trimming took 6 bases from V and 7 from J; bases not matched to a gene: 18. This CDR3 has 16 residues. Libraries were prepared by immunoSEQ multiplex PCR; TCRdb keeps only in-frame clonotypes and omits some of them. The data contain under 200,000 clones, 85% to 90% of them singletons. This clonotype was sampled from a woman aged 55-69 years with COVID-19, enrolled during active disease. The rearrangement uses TRBV3-1 (or the pseudogene TRBV3-2) and TRBJ2-7, with 7 positions matching TRBD2. Sequencing was performed on peripheral blood. The CDR3 here is CASSPPQRGSLGEQYF. CDR3 DNA: TGTGCCAGCAGTCCCCCCCAGCGGGGCAGCCTGGGGGAGCAGTACTTC.